This entry lists 6 T cell receptor beta chains sequenced from one sample in a study of cytomegalovirus exposure and HLA in healthy donors. A multiplex PCR was run with 60 Vbeta primers and 13 Jbeta primers. The protocol was immunoSEQ multiplex PCR, while the TCRdb copy is restricted to in-frame clones and leaves out a portion. The repertoire holds about 140,000 clones, with about 61% as singletons. The sample consisted of PBMCs. Receptor source: a woman in her thirties or forties in good health and CMV-seronegative.

The chain has TRBV27 and TRBJ1-1; tentative D call: TRBD1 (6 bases). Germline CDR1 is MNHEY and CDR2 is SMNVEV (reference sequence). The V gene lost 5 bases and the J gene lost 5 bases, with 12 bases spanning the gap. The length of the CDR3 is 13 residues. In DNA form, the CDR3 reads TGTGCCAGCAGTCCAATCAGGGGAACTGAAGCTTTCTTT. It yields the protein CASSPIRGTEAFF.

The chain is built from TRBV30 and TRBJ2-7, with TRBD1 matching over 11 bases. Germline loops: CDR1 GTSNPN, CDR2 SVGIG (reference sequence). The CDR3 runs to 18 residues. The ends lost 1 base at V and 0 bases at J; junction bases unmatched: 11. CDR3 sequence reads: CAWSGRDRGKRSSYEQYF. Written as DNA, the CDR3 is TGTGCCTGGAGTGGCCGGGACAGGGGGAAGAGGAGCTCCTACGAGCAGTACTTC.

The genes are TRBV6-5 and TRBJ2-7, with D possibly TRBD2 on 5 matching bases. Trimming removed 0 bases at V and 3 bases at J, with 9 bases between. Germline assignment: CDR1 MNHEY and CDR2 SVGAGI. CDR3 length: 14 residues. CDR3: CASSYSLGSYEQYF. In DNA, the CDR3 is TGTGCCAGCAGTTACTCATTGGGGAGCTACGAGCAGTACTTC.

The chain employs TRBV29-1 and TRBJ1-3; 8 nucleotides agree with TRBD1. Per germline, CDR1 SQVTM and CDR2 ANQGSEA. V was pared by 5 bases and J by 0 bases, with 6 bases of the junction left unmatched. The CDR3 runs 15 residues. Here the CDR3 reads CSVQGAAISGNTIYF. The CDR3 nucleotides read TGCAGCGTTCAGGGGGCGGCGATCTCTGGAAACACCATATATTTT.

CDR3 sequence reads: CASNLDRTSTDTQYF. The CDR3 bases are TGTGCCAGCAACTTAGACCGGACAAGCACAGATACGCAGTATTTT. This rearrangement joins TRBV9 to TRBJ2-3; possible D gene TRBD1, 5 bases. Trimming stripped 6 bases from V and 0 bases from J, with 14 bases between. The CDR3 runs 15 residues. In germline, CDR1 is SGDLS, CDR2 YYNGEE.

In its sample, this clone was seen a few times. The chain is built from TRBV6-1 and TRBJ1-2, with 8 nucleotides matching TRBD1. The ends lost 6 bases at V and 5 bases at J; junction bases unmatched: 11. Germline loops: CDR1 MNHNS, CDR2 SASEGT. The CDR3 has 15 amino acids. CDR3 nucleotides: TGTGCCAGCAGACAGGGGGTCGTATCTGGGTATGGCTACACCTTC. Protein sequence: CASRQGVVSGYGYTF.